The 9 T cell receptor beta chains given below trace back to one sample, sequenced in a study of T cell responses to AZD1222 COVID-19 vaccine. Assay: immunoSEQ multiplex PCR; the TCRdb copy retains only in-frame clones and omits some. Of about 140,000 clones in the sample, roughly nine tenths were seen once. The sample in question was peripheral blood, obtained on day 0 of AZD1222 vaccination. The receptors derive from an adult in good health.

The rearrangement links TRBV28 to TRBJ2-7; TRBD1 matches at 7 bases. CDR1 and CDR2 from the germline V gene are MDHEN and SYDVKM. The trim removed 3 bases at V and 3 bases at J, leaving 11 bases unmatched. The CDR3 is 16 residues long. Here the CDR3 DNA reads TGTGCCAGCAGTTTGGATACAGGGGCCCAACACTACGAGCAGTACTTC. This translates into CASSLDTGAQHYEQYF.

This chain connects TRBV6-2 or TRBV6-3 to TRBJ1-5; 7 bases agree with TRBD1. J gave up 2 bases and V 4 bases, and 2 bases lay outside the gene matches. In germline, CDR1 is MNHEY, CDR2 SVGEGT. This CDR3 is 14 amino acids long. In DNA, the CDR3 is TGTGCCAGCAGTTTCCAGGGGGGCAATCAGCCCCAGCATTTT. Translating it yields CASSFQGGNQPQHF.

A single count supports this clone. The J gene is TRBJ1-4, the V gene TRBV5-4; D is unclear. Germline CDR1 is SGHNT and CDR2 is YYREEE (reference sequence). V lost 2 bases, J lost 3 bases, and 8 bases lay in between. The CDR3 spans 14 residues. In nucleotides, the CDR3 is TGTGCCAGCAGCTTCCGGTCGGCTAATGAAAAACTGTTTTTT. It specifies CASSFRSANEKLFF.

J is TRBJ1-1 and V is TRBV9, with D maybe TRBD1 (5 bases). Per germline, CDR1 SGDLS and CDR2 YYNGEE. This CDR3 is 10 amino acids long. V was pared by 3 bases and J by 8 bases, with 5 bases between. DNA of the CDR3: TGTGCCAGCAGCGGACAGGAAGCTTTCTTT. This encodes CASSGQEAFF. Based on the CDR3 plus reference TRBV9 and TRBJ1-1, the full variable domain is DSGVTQTPKHLITATGQRVTLRCSPRSGDLSVYWYQQSLDQGLQFLIQYYNGEERAKGNILERFSAQQFPDLHSELNLSSLELGDSALYFCASSGQEAFFGQGTRLTVV.

V gene TRBV11-2 combines with J gene TRBJ1-3; a weak D match, TRBD1 (5 bases). Deletions cut 5 bases from V and 0 bases from J, with 17 bases between. The CDR3 spans 17 residues. Germline-derived CDR1 and CDR2 are SGHAT and FQNNGV. The CDR3 region has the DNA TGTGCCAGCAGCCGCGAGGGACGGTGGGTCTCTGGAAACACCATATATTTT. This gives the protein CASSREGRWVSGNTIYF.

The chain joins TRBV5-1 to TRBJ2-2, with TRBD2 identical over 15 bases. Trimming took 3 bases from V and 7 from J; bases not matched to a gene: 1. The CDR3 sequence is 15 residues long. The germline gives CDR1 SGHRS, CDR2 YFSETQ. The CDR3 DNA is TGCGCCAGCAGCTGGACTAGCGGGAGGGACGGGGAGCTGTTTTTT. It codes for CASSWTSGRDGELFF.

V usage is TRBV7-7 and J usage is TRBJ2-5; no reliable D call. The CDR3 has 14 amino acids. V lost 2 bases and J 5 bases, leaving 12 bases between the germline ends. In germline, CDR1 is SSHAT, CDR2 FNYEAQ (reference sequence). The CDR3 sequence is CASSLNSIAETQYF. The CDR3, as DNA: TGTGCCAGCAGCTTAAATTCTATCGCCGAGACCCAGTACTTC.

The rearrangement uses TRBV19 and TRBJ1-3; no reliable D call. The germline CDR1 and CDR2 sequences are LNHDA and SQIVND (reference sequence). The CDR3 is made up of 14 amino acids. V was cut by 2 bases and J by 1 base, with 6 bases left in between. CDR3 in DNA: TGTGCCAGTAGTATATGGCAATCTGGAAACACCATATATTTT. Its protein product is CASSIWQSGNTIYF.

Turning to this clone: One junction end does not reproduce the germline sequence, and a read error may be involved. The chain couples TRBV18 to TRBJ1-1, with 9 bases aligning to TRBD1. The germline V gene has CDR1 KGHSH and CDR2 LQKENI. The CDR3 is 20 residues long. The CDR3 DNA is TGTGCCAGCTCACCAATAGGCTGGGACAGGGTGGTCAGGGTGAATACTGAAGCTTTCTTT. It codes for CASSPIGWDRVVRVNTEAFF. The full variable domain, completed using reference TRBV18 and TRBJ1-1, is NAGVMQNPRHLVRRRGQEARLRCSPMKGHSHVYWYRQLPEEGLKFMVYLQKENIIDESGMPKERFSAEFPKEGPSILRIQQVVRGDSAAYFCASSPIGWDRVVRVNTEAFFGQGTRLTVV.